The clone carrying this T cell receptor (beta chain) was seen only a few times. Its antigen is unknown. This CDR3 has 14 residues. V dropped 4 bases and J dropped 6; count of bases not matched to a gene: 8. Per germline, CDR1 SQVTM and CDR2 ANQGSEA. Each CDR3 protein gets one entry after TCRdb re-called the 5' RACE reads with MiXCR. This repertoire shows fewer than 350,000 distinct CDR3 sequences, around 15% found once; its top ten account for 20% to 25%. These data originate in a study of T-cell memory formation after mild COVID-19. Whole-study findings and limits: Later expanders leaned toward CD4+, whereas clones contracting from day 15 to 85 were balanced CD4/CD8. Most CD4+ clones that shrank were in CM and EM, while CD8+ ones turned up in EMRA.

The chain joins TRBV29-1 to TRBJ2-1; 8 bases match TRBD1. The sequenced sample consisted of PBMCs or a T cell subset sorted from them (not recorded which). This TCR was sampled from a man aged 18 to 29 who had mild COVID-19 (a few samples of this study predate the infection). Cell type and time point are not known. CDR3 DNA sequence: TGCAGCGTTGCCCCCCTTGACAGGGGCAATGAGCAGTTCTTC. Translation gives CSVAPLDRGNEQFF.